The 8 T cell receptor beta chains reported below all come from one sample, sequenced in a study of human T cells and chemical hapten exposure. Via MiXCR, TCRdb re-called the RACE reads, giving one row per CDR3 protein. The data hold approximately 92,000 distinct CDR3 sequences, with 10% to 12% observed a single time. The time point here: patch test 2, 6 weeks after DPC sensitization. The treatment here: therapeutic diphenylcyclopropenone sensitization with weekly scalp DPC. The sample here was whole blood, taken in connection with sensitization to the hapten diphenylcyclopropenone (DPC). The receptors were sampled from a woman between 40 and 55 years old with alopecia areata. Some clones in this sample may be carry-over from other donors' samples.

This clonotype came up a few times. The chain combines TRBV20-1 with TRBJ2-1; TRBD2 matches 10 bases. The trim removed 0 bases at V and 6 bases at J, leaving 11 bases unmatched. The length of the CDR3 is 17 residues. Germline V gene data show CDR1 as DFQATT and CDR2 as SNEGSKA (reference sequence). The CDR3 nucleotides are TGCAGTGCTAGAGATCCCGACTCTAGCGGGAGTTTCAATGAGCAGTTCTTC. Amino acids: CSARDPDSSGSFNEQFF.

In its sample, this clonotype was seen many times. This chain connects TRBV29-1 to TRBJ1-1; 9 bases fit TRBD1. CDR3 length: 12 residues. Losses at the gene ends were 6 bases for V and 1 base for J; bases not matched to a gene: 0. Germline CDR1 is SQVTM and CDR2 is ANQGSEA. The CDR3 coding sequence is TGCAGCGTGGACAGGGGGAACACTGAAGCTTTCTTT. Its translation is CSVDRGNTEAFF.

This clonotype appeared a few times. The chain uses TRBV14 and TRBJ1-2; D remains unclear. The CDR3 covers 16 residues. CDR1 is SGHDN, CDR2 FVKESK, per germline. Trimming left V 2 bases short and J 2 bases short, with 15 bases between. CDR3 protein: CASSQRDRRQNYGYTF. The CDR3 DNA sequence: TGTGCCAGCAGCCAACGAGACCGAAGACAAAACTATGGCTACACCTTC. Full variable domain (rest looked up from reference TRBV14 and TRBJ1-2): EAGVTQFPSHSVIEKGQTVTLRCDPISGHDNLYWYRRVMGKEIKFLLHFVKESKQDESGMPNNRFLAERTGGTYSTLKVQPAELEDSGVYFCASSQRDRRQNYGYTFGSGTRLTVV.

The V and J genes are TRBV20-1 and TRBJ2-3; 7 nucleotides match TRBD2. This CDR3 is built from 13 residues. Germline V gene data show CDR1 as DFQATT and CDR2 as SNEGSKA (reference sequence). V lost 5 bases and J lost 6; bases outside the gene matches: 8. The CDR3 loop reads CSAPPAGEDTQYF. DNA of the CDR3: TGCAGTGCTCCTCCCGCGGGAGAGGATACGCAGTATTTT.

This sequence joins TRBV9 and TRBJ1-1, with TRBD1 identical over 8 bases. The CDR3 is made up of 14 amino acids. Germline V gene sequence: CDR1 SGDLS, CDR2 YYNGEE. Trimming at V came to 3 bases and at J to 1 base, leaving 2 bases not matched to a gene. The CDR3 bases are TGTGCCAGCAGCGCACAGGGGGGGAACACTGAAGCTTTCTTT. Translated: CASSAQGGNTEAFF.

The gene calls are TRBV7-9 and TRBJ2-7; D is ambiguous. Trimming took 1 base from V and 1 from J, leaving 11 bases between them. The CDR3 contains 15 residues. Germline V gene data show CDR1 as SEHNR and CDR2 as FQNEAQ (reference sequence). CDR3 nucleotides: TGTGCCAGCAGCTTAGAGGAGTTAACATCCTACGAGCAGTACTTC. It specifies CASSLEELTSYEQYF.

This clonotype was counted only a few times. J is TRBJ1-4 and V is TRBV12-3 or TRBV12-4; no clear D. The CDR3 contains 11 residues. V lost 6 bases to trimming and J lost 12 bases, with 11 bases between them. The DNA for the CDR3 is TGTGCCAGCAGCCGCCTGAGAGAACTGTTTTTT. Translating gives CASSRLRELFF.

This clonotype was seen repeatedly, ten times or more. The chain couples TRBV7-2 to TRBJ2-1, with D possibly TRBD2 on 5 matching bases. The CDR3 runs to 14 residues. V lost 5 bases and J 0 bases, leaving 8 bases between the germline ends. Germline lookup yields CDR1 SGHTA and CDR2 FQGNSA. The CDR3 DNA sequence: TGTGCCAGCAGCCCCCGGGGCTCCTACAATGAGCAGTTCTTC. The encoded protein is CASSPRGSYNEQFF.